This is a list of T cell receptor beta chains from one sample in a study of regulatory T cells in long-lasting Graves disease. TCRdb recomputed calls from the multiplex PCR reads with MiXCR, one row per CDR3 protein. The sample contains some 420,000 distinct CDR3 sequences, roughly 22% of which appear only once. This sample comprised peripheral blood mononuclear cells (PBMCs), obtained when the disease was refractory, from a patient treated with antithyroid drugs. The receptors derive from a female donor with Graves disease. CDR3s include the opening cysteine and the closing phenylalanine or tryptophan. The order of the fields is V gene, CDR3 protein.

>TRBV20-1
CSASKGDVLWDTEAFF
>TRBV7-3
CASSSKPGWEGYTF
>TRBV2
CASSEPPGDLPETQYF
>TRBV9
CASSPGQGWEQPQHF
>TRBV7-6
CASTPGRQTGELFF
>TRBV10-3
CAIGGLAGDTGELFF
>TRBV10-3
CAISDRAGITDTQYF
>TRBV7-9
CASSLSSVEETQYF
>TRBV28
CASSPGGRGYGYTF
>TRBV12-3/TRBV12-4
CASMALSEAFF
>TRBV5-1
CASSILGGGNTGELFF
>TRBV11-3
CASSPSGEETQYF
>TRBV2
CASNSGGAGARTDTQYF
>TRBV28
CASSPPGLAVRDTQYF
>TRBV28
CASSWGQGNQPQHF
>TRBV29-1
CSVRPIGNTEAFF
>TRBV12-3/TRBV12-4
CASSLERRRVISNQPQHF
>TRBV15
CATSDPGSGTGELFF
>TRBV10-3
CAIRKGLAGGVANTGELFF
>TRBV11-2
CASSSEQGNYGYTF